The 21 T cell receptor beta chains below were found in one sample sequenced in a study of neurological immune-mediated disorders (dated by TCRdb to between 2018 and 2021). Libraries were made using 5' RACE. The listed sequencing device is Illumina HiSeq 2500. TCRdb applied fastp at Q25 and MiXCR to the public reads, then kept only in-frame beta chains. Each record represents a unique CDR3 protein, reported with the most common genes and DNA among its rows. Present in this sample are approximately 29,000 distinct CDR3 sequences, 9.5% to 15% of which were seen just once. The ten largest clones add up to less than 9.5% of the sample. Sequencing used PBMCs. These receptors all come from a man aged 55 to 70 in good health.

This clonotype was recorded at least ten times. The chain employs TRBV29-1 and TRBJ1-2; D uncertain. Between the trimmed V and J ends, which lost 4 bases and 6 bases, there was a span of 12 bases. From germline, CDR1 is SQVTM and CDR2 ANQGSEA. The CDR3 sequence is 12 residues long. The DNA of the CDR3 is TGCAGCGTTGGGGAAAATCCCGATGGCTACACCTTC. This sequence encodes CSVGENPDGYTF.

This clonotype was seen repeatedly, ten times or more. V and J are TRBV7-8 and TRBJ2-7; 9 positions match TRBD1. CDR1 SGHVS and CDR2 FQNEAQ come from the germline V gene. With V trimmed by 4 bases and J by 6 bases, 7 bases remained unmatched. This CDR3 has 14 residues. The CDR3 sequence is CASSSGTGPLEQYF. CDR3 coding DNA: TGTGCCAGCAGCTCCGGGACAGGGCCCCTCGAGCAGTACTTC.

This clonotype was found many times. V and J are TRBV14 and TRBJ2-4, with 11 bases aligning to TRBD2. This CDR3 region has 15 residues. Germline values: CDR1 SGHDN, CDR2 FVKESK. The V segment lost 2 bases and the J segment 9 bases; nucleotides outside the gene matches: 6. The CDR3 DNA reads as TGTGCCAGCAGCCAACTAGCGGGAGGCCGTGGCATTCAGTACTTC. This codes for CASSQLAGGRGIQYF.

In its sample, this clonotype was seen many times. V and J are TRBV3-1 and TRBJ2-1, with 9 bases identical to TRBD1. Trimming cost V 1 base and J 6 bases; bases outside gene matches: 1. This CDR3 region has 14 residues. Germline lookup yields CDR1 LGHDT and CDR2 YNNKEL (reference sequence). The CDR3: CASSQGDRANEQFF. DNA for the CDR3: TGTGCCAGCAGCCAAGGGGACAGGGCCAATGAGCAGTTCTTC.

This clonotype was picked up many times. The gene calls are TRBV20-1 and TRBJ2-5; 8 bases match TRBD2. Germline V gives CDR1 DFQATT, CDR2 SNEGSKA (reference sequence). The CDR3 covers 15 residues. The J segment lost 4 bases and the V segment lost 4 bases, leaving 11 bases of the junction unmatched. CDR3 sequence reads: CSAKSASGSGETQYF. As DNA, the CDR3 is TGCAGTGCTAAGAGCGCGAGCGGGAGTGGAGAGACCCAGTACTTC.

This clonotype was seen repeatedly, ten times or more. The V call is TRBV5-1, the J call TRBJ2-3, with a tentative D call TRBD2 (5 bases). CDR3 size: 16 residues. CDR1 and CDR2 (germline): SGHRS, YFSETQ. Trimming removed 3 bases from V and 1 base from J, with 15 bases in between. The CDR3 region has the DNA TGCGCCAGCAGCTCGCTTGGGAGACGGGGCACAGATACGCAGTATTTT. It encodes CASSSLGRRGTDTQYF.

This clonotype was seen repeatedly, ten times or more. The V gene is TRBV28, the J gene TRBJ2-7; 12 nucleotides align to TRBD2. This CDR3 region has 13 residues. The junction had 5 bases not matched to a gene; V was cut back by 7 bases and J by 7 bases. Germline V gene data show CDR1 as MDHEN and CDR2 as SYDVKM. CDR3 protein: CASIASGRAEQYF. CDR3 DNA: TGTGCCAGCATAGCTAGCGGGAGGGCGGAGCAGTACTTC.

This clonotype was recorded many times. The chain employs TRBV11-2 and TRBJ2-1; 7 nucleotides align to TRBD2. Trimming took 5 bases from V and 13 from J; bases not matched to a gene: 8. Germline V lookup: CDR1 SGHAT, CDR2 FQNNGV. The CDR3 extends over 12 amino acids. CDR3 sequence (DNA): TGTGCCAGCAGCCCAACTCAGCGGGGACAGTTCTTC. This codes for CASSPTQRGQFF.

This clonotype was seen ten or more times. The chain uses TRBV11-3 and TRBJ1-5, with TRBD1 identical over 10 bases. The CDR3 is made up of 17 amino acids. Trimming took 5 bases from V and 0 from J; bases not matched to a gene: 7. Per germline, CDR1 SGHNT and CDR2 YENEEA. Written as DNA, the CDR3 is TGTGCCAGCAGCGGGACAGGGGTCCCATATAGCAATCAGCCCCAGCATTTT. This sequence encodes CASSGTGVPYSNQPQHF.

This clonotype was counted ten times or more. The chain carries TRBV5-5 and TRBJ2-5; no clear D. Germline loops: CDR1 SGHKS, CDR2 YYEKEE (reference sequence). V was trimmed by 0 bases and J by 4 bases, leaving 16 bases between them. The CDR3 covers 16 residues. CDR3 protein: CASSLAQRRDPETQYF. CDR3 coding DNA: TGTGCCAGCAGCTTGGCACAGCGACGTGATCCAGAGACCCAGTACTTC.

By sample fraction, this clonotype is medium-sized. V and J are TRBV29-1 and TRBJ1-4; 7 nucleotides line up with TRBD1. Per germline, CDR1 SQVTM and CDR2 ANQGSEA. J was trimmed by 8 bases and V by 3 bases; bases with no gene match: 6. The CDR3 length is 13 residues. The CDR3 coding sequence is TGCAGCGTTGAGGAAGGGGGCGACGAAAAACTGTTTTTT. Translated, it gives CSVEEGGDEKLFF.

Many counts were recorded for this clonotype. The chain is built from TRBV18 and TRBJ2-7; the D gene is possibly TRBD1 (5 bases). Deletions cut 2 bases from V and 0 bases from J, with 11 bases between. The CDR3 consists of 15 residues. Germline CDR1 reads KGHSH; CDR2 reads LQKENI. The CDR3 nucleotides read TGTGCCAGCTCACCATTGTCCAGGGCCTCCTACGAGCAGTACTTC. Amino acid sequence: CASSPLSRASYEQYF.

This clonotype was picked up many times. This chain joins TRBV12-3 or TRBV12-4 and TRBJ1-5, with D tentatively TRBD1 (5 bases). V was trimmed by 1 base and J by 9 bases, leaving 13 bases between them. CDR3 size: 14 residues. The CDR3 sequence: CASSLGGLLGPQHF. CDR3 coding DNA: TGTGCCAGCAGTTTAGGGGGACTACTCGGGCCCCAGCATTTT.

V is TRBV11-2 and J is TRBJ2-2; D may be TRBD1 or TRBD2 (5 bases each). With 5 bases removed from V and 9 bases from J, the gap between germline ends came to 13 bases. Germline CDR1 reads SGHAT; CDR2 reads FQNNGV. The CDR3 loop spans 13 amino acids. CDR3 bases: TGTGCCAGCAGCCGGGACCGCCGCTGGGAGCTGTTTTTT. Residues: CASSRDRRWELFF.

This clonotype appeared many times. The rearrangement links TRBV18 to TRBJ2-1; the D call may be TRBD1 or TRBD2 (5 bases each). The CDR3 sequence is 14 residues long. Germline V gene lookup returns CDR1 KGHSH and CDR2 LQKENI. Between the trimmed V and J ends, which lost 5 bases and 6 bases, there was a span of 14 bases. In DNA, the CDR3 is TGTGCCAGCTCAATGGGGCTAGCCAGCAATGAGCAGTTCTTC. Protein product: CASSMGLASNEQFF.

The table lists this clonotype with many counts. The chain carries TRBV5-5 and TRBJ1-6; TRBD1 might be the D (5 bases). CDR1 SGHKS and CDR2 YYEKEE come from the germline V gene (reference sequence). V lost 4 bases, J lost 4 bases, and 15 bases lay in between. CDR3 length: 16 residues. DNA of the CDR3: TGTGCCAGCAGCATATACCCCGGGACGTATAATTCACCCCTCCACTTT. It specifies CASSIYPGTYNSPLHF.

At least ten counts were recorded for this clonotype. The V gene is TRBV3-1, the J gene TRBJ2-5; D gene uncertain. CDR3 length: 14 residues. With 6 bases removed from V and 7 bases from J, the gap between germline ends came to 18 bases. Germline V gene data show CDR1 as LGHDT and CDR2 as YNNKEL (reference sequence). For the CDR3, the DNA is TGTGCCAGCAGTAGTCGTCGATCACTGGGGACCCAGTACTTC. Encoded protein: CASSSRRSLGTQYF.

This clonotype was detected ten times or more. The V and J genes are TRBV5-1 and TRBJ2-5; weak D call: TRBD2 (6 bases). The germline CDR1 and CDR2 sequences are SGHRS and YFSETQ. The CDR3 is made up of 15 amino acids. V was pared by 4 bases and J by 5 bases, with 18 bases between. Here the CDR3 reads CASSTLGGLGETQYF. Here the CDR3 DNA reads TGCGCCAGCAGCACCCTAGGAGGGCTCGGCGAGACCCAGTACTTC.

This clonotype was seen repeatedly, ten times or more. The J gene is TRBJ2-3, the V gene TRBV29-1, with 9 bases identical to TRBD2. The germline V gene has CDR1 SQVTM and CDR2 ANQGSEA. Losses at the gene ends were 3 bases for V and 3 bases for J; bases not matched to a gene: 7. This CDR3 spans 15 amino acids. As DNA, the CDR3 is TGCAGCGTTGAGACTAGCGGACACTCGACAGATACGCAGTATTTT. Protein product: CSVETSGHSTDTQYF.

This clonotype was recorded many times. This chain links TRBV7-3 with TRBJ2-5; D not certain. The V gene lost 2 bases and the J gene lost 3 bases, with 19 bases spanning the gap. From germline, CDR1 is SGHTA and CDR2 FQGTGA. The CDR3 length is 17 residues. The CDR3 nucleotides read TGTGCCAGCAGCTTAGGTAGACTGGGGATCACTGAAGAGACCCAGTACTTC. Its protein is CASSLGRLGITEETQYF. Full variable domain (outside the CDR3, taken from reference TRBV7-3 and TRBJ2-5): GAGVSQTPSNKVTEKGKYVELRCDPISGHTALYWYRQSLGQGPEFLIYFQGTGAADDSGLPNDRFFAVRPEGSVSTLKIQRTERGDSAVYLCASSLGRLGITEETQYFGPGTRLLVL.

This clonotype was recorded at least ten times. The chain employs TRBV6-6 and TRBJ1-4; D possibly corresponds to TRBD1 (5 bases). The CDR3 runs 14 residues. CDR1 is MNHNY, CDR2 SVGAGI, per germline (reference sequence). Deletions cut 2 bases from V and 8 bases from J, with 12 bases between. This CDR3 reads CASSYRGLEEKLFF. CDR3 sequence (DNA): TGTGCCAGCAGTTACAGGGGACTAGAGGAAAAACTGTTTTTT.